These 27 T cell receptor beta chains were all obtained from the same sample, sequenced in a study of T cell repertoires in ileal Crohn's disease (dated by TCRdb to between 2018 and 2020). The library was made by the immunoSEQ multiplex PCR assay. Imported from immuneACCESS, the table was reduced by TCRdb to in-frame sequences with V and J called. These copies leave out some clones; in studies compared against another copy, an unresolved V gene accounts for under half, and the cause of the remainder is not known. For this sample the table gives approximately 29,000 clones, of which around 80% were detected only once. Around 5.4% of the sample comes from the top ten. The source material was ileal tissue. These receptors all come from an adult with Crohn's disease.

This chain uses TRBV10-2 with TRBJ2-2, with 9 positions matching TRBD2. Per germline, CDR1 WSHSY and CDR2 SAAADI. The V segment lost 5 bases and the J segment 4 bases; nucleotides outside the gene matches: 5. There are 15 residues in the CDR3. For the CDR3, the DNA is TGCGCCAGCAGTCCCGTTAGCGGGGGCACCGGGGAGCTGTTTTTT. The encoded protein is CASSPVSGGTGELFF.

J is TRBJ1-6 and V is TRBV5-1; D is possibly TRBD1 (6 bases). Deletions cut 3 bases from V and 6 bases from J, with 13 bases between. The length of the CDR3 is 15 residues. Germline CDR1 and CDR2: SGHRS and YFSETQ. The CDR3 here is CASSSRDTTNSPLHF. Written as DNA, the CDR3 is TGCGCCAGCAGCTCCCGGGACACCACTAATTCACCCCTCCACTTT.

The gene calls are TRBV7-2 and TRBJ2-2; D is ambiguous. Trimming took off 1 base at V and 2 bases at J, with 5 bases between the two ends. CDR3 length equals 14 residues. The V gene's germline CDR1 is SGHTA and CDR2 FQGNSA. Written as DNA, the CDR3 is TGTGCCAGCAGCTTAGTCCAAAACACCGGGGAGCTGTTTTTT. Translating gives CASSLVQNTGELFF.

Concerning this clone: Because the CDR3 is missing its conserved closing phenylalanine or tryptophan, this is likely a read error. The chain combines TRBV27 with TRBJ1-2; 9 bases fit TRBD1. J gave up 0 bases and V 3 bases, and 8 bases lay outside the gene matches. There are 17 residues in the CDR3. CDR1 is MNHEY and CDR2 is SMNVEV in the germline V gene (reference sequence). Here the CDR3 DNA reads TGTGCCAGCAGTTTCACAGGGGGCGCCCCCTCTAACTATGGCTACACCCTC. It specifies CASSFTGGAPSNYGYTL.

The chain links TRBV7-2 to TRBJ2-1, with 11 bases matching TRBD2. Germline V gives CDR1 SGHTA, CDR2 FQGNSA. V trimming: 2 bases; J trimming: 4 bases; junction bases outside the gene matches: 4. This CDR3 spans 16 amino acids. DNA for the CDR3: TGTGCCAGCAGCTTAACCGGGACTAGCGGTTACAATGAGCAGTTCTTC. Translation gives CASSLTGTSGYNEQFF.

V gene TRBV7-8 combines with J gene TRBJ1-4; D gene unclear. This CDR3 contains 17 residues. Germline loops: CDR1 SGHVS, CDR2 FQNEAQ. The ends were cut back, 5 bases at V and 0 bases at J, with 16 bases in the middle. This chain's CDR3 is CASSPFLSFPTNEKLFF. DNA of the CDR3: TGTGCCAGCAGCCCATTCCTAAGCTTTCCAACTAATGAAAAACTGTTTTTT. Supplemented by reference TRBV7-8 and TRBJ1-4, the full variable domain reads GAGVSQSPRYKVAKRGQDVALRCDPISGHVSLFWYQQALGQGPEFLTYFQNEAQLDKSGLPSDRFFAERPEGSVSTLKIQRTQQEDSAVYLCASSPFLSFPTNEKLFFGSGTQLSVL.

The gene calls are TRBV5-1 and TRBJ2-2, with D possibly matching TRBD1 (5 bases). The CDR3 totals 14 residues. V gave up 3 bases and J gave up 4 bases, with 10 bases separating them. Per the germline V gene, CDR1 is SGHRS and CDR2 is YFSETQ. CDR3 region: CASSYNQGTGELFF. The DNA of the CDR3 is TGCGCCAGCAGCTATAACCAGGGCACCGGGGAGCTGTTTTTT.

This clone was observed once. The genes are TRBV25-1 and TRBJ2-1, with D maybe TRBD2 (7 bases). With 3 bases removed from V and 0 bases from J, the gap between germline ends came to 12 bases. Germline V lookup: CDR1 MGHDK, CDR2 SYGVNS. The CDR3 has 16 residues. The CDR3 region is CASSDGGGISYNEQFF. CDR3 DNA sequence: TGTGCCAGCAGTGATGGCGGGGGCATCTCCTACAATGAGCAGTTCTTC. The variable domain in full, with the rest retrieved from reference TRBV25-1 and TRBJ2-1, is EADIYQTPRYLVIGTGKKITLECSQTMGHDKMYWYQQDPGMELHLIHYSYGVNSTEKGDLSSESTVSRIRTEHFPLTLESARPSHTSQYLCASSDGGGISYNEQFFGPGTRLTVL.

Details on this clone: A read error may produce the germline difference seen at one junction end. V gene TRBV7-6 combines with J gene TRBJ2-5; 11 bases fit TRBD2. From germline, CDR1 is SGHVS and CDR2 FNYEAQ. The length of the CDR3 is 19 residues. The CDR3 loop reads CASSLVPAGTSGPQATQYF. The CDR3 nucleotides are TGTGCCAGCAGCTTAGTCCCCGCCGGGACTAGCGGACCCCAAGCGACCCAGTACTTC.

This chain connects TRBV5-1 to TRBJ1-6; 9 bases are a match to TRBD1. This CDR3 region has 15 residues. The germline V gene has CDR1 SGHRS and CDR2 YFSETQ. V was pared by 4 bases and J by 7 bases, with 6 bases of the junction left unmatched. CDR3 sequence reads: CASSTDRGNNSPLHF. The CDR3 DNA reads TGCGCCAGCAGCACGGACAGGGGAAACAATTCACCCCTCCACTTT.

In the case of this clone: Compared with germline, one end of the junction differs, possibly owing to a read error. The V call is TRBV11-2, the J call TRBJ2-1; 7 bases line up with TRBD2. Germline lookup yields CDR1 SGHAT and CDR2 FQNNGV. The CDR3 runs to 12 residues. The DNA for the CDR3 is TGTGCCAGCAGCTTAGGAGGGGCGGGGGTCATCTTC. It specifies CASSLGGAGVIF. The full variable domain, in which reference TRBV11-2 and TRBJ2-1 provide the parts outside the CDR3, is EAGVAQSPRYKIIEKRQSVAFWCNPISGHATLYWYQQILGQGPKLLIQFQNNGVVDDSQLPKDRFSAERLKGVDSTLKIQPAKLEDSAVYLCASSLGGAGVIFGPGTRLTVL.

CDR3 region: CASSWDSFGYTF. The DNA of the CDR3 is TGTGCCAGCAGTTGGGACAGTTTTGGCTACACCTTC. The rearrangement uses TRBV7-2 and TRBJ1-2; TRBD1 matches 7 bases. From germline, CDR1 is SGHTA and CDR2 FQGNSA. Unmatched junction bases numbered 5, after V lost 6 bases and J lost 7 bases. The length of the CDR3 is 12 residues.

The chain is built from TRBV6-5 and TRBJ1-3; the D is unclear. This CDR3 spans 16 amino acids. The V gene lost 0 bases and the J gene lost 2 bases, with 11 bases spanning the gap. Germline CDR1 reads MNHEY; CDR2 reads SVGAGI. In DNA form, the CDR3 reads TGTGCCAGCAGTTACTCGTACTCCGGTCCTGGAAACACCATATATTTT. Amino acids: CASSYSYSGPGNTIYF.

The chain employs TRBV19 and TRBJ2-3; D is possibly TRBD1 (5 bases). The V end was cut by 10 bases, the J end by 2 bases, with 13 bases between. The CDR3 has 13 amino acids. The germline CDR1 and CDR2 sequences are LNHDA and SQIVND (reference sequence). CDR3 DNA sequence: TGTGCCACCCTGGCAGGGAACACAGATACGCAGTATTTT. As protein: CATLAGNTDTQYF.

The chain links TRBV7-9 to TRBJ1-4; 9 nucleotides align to TRBD1. This CDR3 comprises 15 residues. From germline, CDR1 is SEHNR and CDR2 FQNEAQ (reference sequence). Trimming at V came to 2 bases and at J to 7 bases, leaving 5 bases not matched to a gene. For the CDR3, the DNA is TGTGCCAGCAGCTTAAGGACAGGGGAAGGTGAAAAACTGTTTTTT. Its translation: CASSLRTGEGEKLFF.

The chain combines TRBV11-2 with TRBJ2-3; D is ambiguous. Looked up from germline, CDR1 is SGHAT and CDR2 is FQNNGV. The V gene lost 1 base and the J gene lost 0 bases, with 11 bases spanning the gap. The CDR3 contains 16 residues. The CDR3 nucleotides read TGTGCCAGCAGCTTAGGGCCTGGGCCTAGCACAGATACGCAGTATTTT. Protein product: CASSLGPGPSTDTQYF.

The chain links TRBV13 to TRBJ2-5; TRBD1 might be the D (5 bases). The CDR3 length is 13 residues. Germline-derived CDR1 and CDR2 are PRHDT and FYEKMQ (reference sequence). Trimming shortened V by 1 base and J by 3 bases, and 6 bases separated the two germline ends. The CDR3 coding sequence is TGTGCCAGCAGCTTAGAAGGGGAAGAGACCCAGTACTTC. Translated: CASSLEGEETQYF.

The chain has TRBV2 and TRBJ2-7; the D is unclear. Trimming took 5 bases from V and 2 from J, leaving 7 bases between them. CDR1 and CDR2 from the germline V gene are SNHLY and FYNNEI. CDR3 length: 12 residues. The CDR3 DNA is TGTGCCAGCAGTCGAACAGCCTACGAGCAGTACTTC. Translation: CASSRTAYEQYF.

The genes are TRBV7-9 and TRBJ2-2; D not certain. This CDR3 contains 16 residues. CDR1 is SEHNR, CDR2 FQNEAQ, per germline (reference sequence). The V gene lost 1 base and the J gene lost 6 bases, with 15 bases spanning the gap. Here the CDR3 reads CASSLDSAQAAGELFF. The CDR3 nucleotides read TGTGCCAGCAGCTTAGACTCGGCGCAGGCCGCCGGGGAGCTGTTTTTT.

The rearrangement uses TRBV7-2 and TRBJ1-1, with 8 bases matching TRBD1. Germline lookup yields CDR1 SGHTA and CDR2 FQGNSA. Unmatched junction bases numbered 6, after V lost 5 bases and J lost 1 base. This CDR3 spans 15 amino acids. CDR3 sequence reads: CASSGKGQANTEAFF. The CDR3 DNA reads TGTGCCAGCAGCGGTAAGGGACAGGCGAACACTGAAGCTTTCTTT.

This clone has just one count. The gene calls are TRBV5-1 and TRBJ2-7; 7 nucleotides match TRBD1. This CDR3 comprises 14 residues. CDR1 and CDR2 from the germline V gene are SGHRS and YFSETQ. Trimming removed 3 bases from V and 6 bases from J; junction bases left unmatched: 9. The CDR3 nucleotides are TGCGCCAGCAGCTCTAGGGACAGTAACGGCGAGCAGTACTTC. Its protein product is CASSSRDSNGEQYF.

The chain carries TRBV5-4 and TRBJ1-6; the D gene is possibly TRBD1 (6 bases). The CDR3 has 17 amino acids. The germline CDR1 and CDR2 sequences are SGHNT and YYREEE (reference sequence). Between the trimmed V and J ends, which lost 4 bases and 6 bases, there was a span of 20 bases. The CDR3 bases are TGTGCCAGCAGCCCACCGCCGGGGGGGCTGGTTAATTCACCCCTCCACTTT. Its translation is CASSPPPGGLVNSPLHF. The full variable domain, with the rest looked up from reference TRBV5-4 and TRBJ1-6, is ETGVTQSPTHLIKTRGQQVTLRCSSQSGHNTVSWYQQALGQGPQFIFQYYREEENGRGNFPPRFSGLQFPNYSSELNVNALELDDSALYLCASSPPPGGLVNSPLHFGNGTRLTVT.

The chain recombines TRBV7-8 with TRBJ1-3; the D is unclear. Germline loops: CDR1 SGHVS, CDR2 FQNEAQ. This CDR3 is 13 amino acids long. The V end was cut by 0 bases, the J end by 6 bases, with 6 bases between. CDR3 residues: CASSLARENTIYF. In DNA form, the CDR3 reads TGTGCCAGCAGCTTAGCGAGGGAAAACACCATATATTTT.

The CDR3, as DNA: TGTGCCAGCAGTTACTCTGGGGGAGGACATGGCTACACCTTC. Translating it yields CASSYSGGGHGYTF. This sequence joins TRBV6-6 and TRBJ1-2, with D perhaps TRBD1 (5 bases). The CDR3 sequence is 14 residues long. Germline V CDR1 and CDR2: MNHNY, SVGAGI (reference sequence). Trimming stripped 0 bases from V and 6 bases from J, with 11 bases between.

This chain connects TRBV4-3 to TRBJ2-2; no clear D gene. The CDR3 sequence is 13 residues long. Per germline, CDR1 LGHNA and CDR2 YSLEER. The germline V and J ends were trimmed by 0 bases and 6 bases, with 5 bases remaining between them. CDR3 sequence (DNA): TGCGCCAGCAGCCAAGAAAACTCCGGGGAGCTGTTTTTT. Amino acid sequence: CASSQENSGELFF.

V usage is TRBV2 and J usage is TRBJ2-2; D might be TRBD2 (7 bases). V was cut by 7 bases and J by 3 bases, with 12 bases left in between. Per germline, CDR1 SNHLY and CDR2 FYNNEI. This CDR3 contains 14 residues. CDR3 coding DNA: TGTGCCAGCAATAGGGGGGGCCACACCGGGGAGCTGTTTTTT. It codes for CASNRGGHTGELFF.

The chain recombines TRBV28 with TRBJ2-7, with 8 bases aligning to TRBD1. Germline assignment: CDR1 MDHEN and CDR2 SYDVKM. The length of the CDR3 is 13 residues. The trim removed 7 bases at V and 0 bases at J, leaving 2 bases unmatched. CDR3 protein: CASNTGGSYEQYF. The DNA for the CDR3 is TGTGCCAGCAATACAGGGGGCTCCTACGAGCAGTACTTC.